A single sample is the source of the 23 T cell receptor beta chains below, sequenced in a study of RUNX1 and TCR beta rearrangement in T-cell leukemia. Both DJ and VDJ rearrangements of TCR beta were amplicon sequenced. TCRdb passed the PCR reads through MiXCR, listing each CDR3 protein once. The sample shows 700 to 900 distinct CDR3 sequences, roughly 29% of them seen only once. Material: blood. These receptors were collected from a male donor with T-cell acute lymphoblastic leukemia.

The V and J genes are TRBV7-2 and TRBJ2-1, with 10 bases identical to TRBD2. The CDR3 length is 15 residues. V lost 5 bases and J lost 6; bases outside the gene matches: 7. Germline loops: CDR1 SGHTA, CDR2 FQGNSA. CDR3 nucleotides: TGTGCCAGCAGCCCCGGACTAGCGGTTCTCAATGAGCAGTTCTTC. This sequence encodes CASSPGLAVLNEQFF.

The chain joins TRBV3-1 to TRBJ2-1; D could derive from TRBD1 or TRBD2 (5 bases each). The CDR3 has 12 amino acids. V was cut by 3 bases and J by 9 bases, with 9 bases left in between. Germline V lookup: CDR1 LGHDT, CDR2 YNNKEL (reference sequence). The DNA for the CDR3 is TGTGCCAGCAGCCATGGGGGAATTGAGCAGTTCTTC. Translation: CASSHGGIEQFF.

This clonotype was observed a few times. J is TRBJ1-2 and V is TRBV19; D ambiguous. The germline V gene has CDR1 LNHDA and CDR2 SQIVND (reference sequence). The CDR3 runs to 16 residues. Trimming took 0 bases from V and 2 from J, leaving 13 bases between them. Written as DNA, the CDR3 is TGTGCCAGTAGTATAGATCACGACTCGGGGAACTATGGCTACACCTTC. It is translated as CASSIDHDSGNYGYTF.

The chain carries TRBV3-1 and TRBJ1-4; the match to TRBD1 covers 7 bases. The junction had 5 bases not matched to a gene; V was cut back by 3 bases and J by 7 bases. Germline CDR1 is LGHDT and CDR2 is YNNKEL (reference sequence). The CDR3 runs to 14 residues. CDR3 amino acids: CASSHDRVSEKLFF. The CDR3 DNA reads TGTGCCAGCAGCCACGACAGGGTTTCTGAAAAACTGTTTTTT.

This chain uses TRBV11-1 with TRBJ2-2; D is unclear. CDR3 length equals 13 residues. V was pared by 6 bases and J by 4 bases, with 9 bases between. The germline V gene encodes CDR1 SGHAT and CDR2 FQDESV (reference sequence). CDR3 nucleotide sequence: TGTGCCAGCAGTGGGGTGGGCACCGGGGAGCTGTTTTTT. It yields the protein CASSGVGTGELFF.

This chain links TRBV2 with TRBJ2-7; 12 nucleotides align to TRBD2. Unmatched junction bases numbered 5, after V lost 2 bases and J lost 3 bases. The length of the CDR3 is 16 residues. Germline values: CDR1 SNHLY, CDR2 FYNNEI. CDR3 bases: TGTGCCAGCAGTGAAATCATGACTAGCGGGAGCTACGAGCAGTACTTC. Its protein is CASSEIMTSGSYEQYF.

This chain joins TRBV7-9 and TRBJ2-7; 9 bases align to TRBD1. This CDR3 contains 15 residues. Trimming took 1 base from V and 5 from J; bases not matched to a gene: 6. Germline values: CDR1 SEHNR, CDR2 FQNEAQ (reference sequence). In DNA, the CDR3 is TGTGCCAGCAGCTTAGGGACAGGGGTCAACAACGAGCAGTACTTC. As protein: CASSLGTGVNNEQYF.

V usage is TRBV6-5 and J usage is TRBJ2-7; weak D call: TRBD1 (6 bases). The CDR3 length is 14 residues. Trimming took off 6 bases at V and 2 bases at J, with 14 bases between the two ends. Per the germline V gene, CDR1 is MNHEY and CDR2 is SVGAGI. The CDR3 DNA follows: TGTGCCAGCAGGACAGACAGGTTGCCCTACGAGCAGTACTTC. It encodes CASRTDRLPYEQYF.

This clonotype was counted only a few times. The chain is built from TRBV5-1 and TRBJ1-4; no definite D call. From germline, CDR1 is SGHRS and CDR2 YFSETQ. The length of the CDR3 is 13 residues. The V end was cut by 4 bases, the J end by 6 bases, with 10 bases between. The CDR3 nucleotides read TGCGCCAGCAGCAAGGGCAACGATGAAAAACTGTTTTTT. This translates into CASSKGNDEKLFF. Variable domain in full (rest from reference TRBV5-1 and TRBJ1-4): KAGVTQTPRYLIKTRGQQVTLSCSPISGHRSVSWYQQTPGQGLQFLFEYFSETQRNKGNFPGRFSGRQFSNSRSEMNVSTLELGDSALYLCASSKGNDEKLFFGSGTQLSVL.

In DNA form, the CDR3 reads TGTAAAGTTGGGACAGGGGCATTGAACACTGAAGCTTTCTTT. Translated: CKVGTGALNTEAFF. The chain carries TRBV5-4 and TRBJ1-1, with 10 nucleotides matching TRBD1. Germline V gene lookup returns CDR1 SGHNT and CDR2 YYREEE (reference sequence). The CDR3 totals 14 residues.

By share of the sample, this clonotype is medium-sized. The J gene is TRBJ1-4, the V gene TRBV5-4, with D possibly matching TRBD1 (5 bases). Looked up from germline, CDR1 is SGHNT and CDR2 is YYREEE (reference sequence). Trimming removed 3 bases at V and 3 bases at J, with 15 bases between. The CDR3 runs 16 residues. The CDR3 loop reads CASSSRGSGANEKLFF. DNA of the CDR3: TGTGCCAGCAGCTCGCGGGGGAGTGGGGCTAATGAAAAACTGTTTTTT.

This chain connects TRBV30 to TRBJ2-7; D unresolved. Germline-derived CDR1 and CDR2 are GTSNPN and SVGIG (reference sequence). Deletions cut 2 bases from V and 3 bases from J, with 14 bases between. This CDR3 comprises 14 residues. The CDR3 bases are TGTGCCTGGAGTCATAAAACGCTAGTCTACGAGCAGTACTTC. It translates to CAWSHKTLVYEQYF.

This clonotype is labeled medium-sized (0.01 to 0.1%). The chain combines TRBV5-4 with TRBJ2-1; 7 nucleotides line up with TRBD1. Germline CDR1 SGHNT, CDR2 YYREEE (reference sequence). Trimming removed 1 base from V and 8 bases from J; junction bases left unmatched: 3. This CDR3 region has 13 residues. Here the CDR3 DNA reads TGTGCCAGCAGCTTGATCCAGGGGGATGAGCAGTTCTTC. Translation gives CASSLIQGDEQFF. Full variable domain (missing parts from reference TRBV5-4 and TRBJ2-1): ETGVTQSPTHLIKTRGQQVTLRCSSQSGHNTVSWYQQALGQGPQFIFQYYREEENGRGNFPPRFSGLQFPNYSSELNVNALELDDSALYLCASSLIQGDEQFFGPGTRLTVL.

As concerns this clonotype: With a much larger clone just one base away, this may be a read error. V gene TRBV30 combines with J gene TRBJ1-5; 8 nucleotides line up with TRBD1. CDR3 size: 14 residues. The V gene's germline CDR1 is GTSNPN and CDR2 SVGIG (reference sequence). The J segment lost 7 bases and the V segment lost 2 bases, leaving 7 bases of the junction unmatched. The chain's CDR3 is CAWSFAGGEQPQHF. The CDR3 DNA reads TGTGCCTGGAGTTTTGCAGGGGGCGAACAGCCCCAGCATTTT.

The table lists this clonotype with a few counts. The missing conserved phenylalanine or tryptophan at the end of this CDR3 makes a read error likely. V gene TRBV20-1 combines with J gene TRBJ2-7, with D hard to call. The CDR3 runs to 11 residues. Germline-derived CDR1 and CDR2 are DFQATT and SNEGSKA (reference sequence). V gave up 6 bases and J gave up 1 base, with 7 bases separating them. In DNA, the CDR3 is TGCAGTGCCGGCCAGTCCTACGAGCAGTACCTC. It yields the protein CSAGQSYEQYL.

This clonotype was seen more than once but under ten times. This may be a read error: a much more frequent sequence differs by one nucleotide. This chain connects TRBV12-3 or TRBV12-4 to TRBJ2-1; TRBD2 aligns across 7 bases. With V trimmed by 6 bases and J by 3 bases, 5 bases remained unmatched. There are 14 residues in the CDR3. The CDR3 protein is CASRRLAHYNEQFF. CDR3 sequence (DNA): TGTGCCAGCAGGAGACTAGCCCACTACAATGAGCAGTTCTTC.

By frequency in the sample, this clonotype is large. The chain joins TRBV28 to TRBJ2-2; D gene uncertain. The germline V gene encodes CDR1 MDHEN and CDR2 SYDVKM. CDR3 size: 15 residues. V lost 2 bases, J lost 1 base, and 8 bases lay in between. CDR3 in DNA: TGTGCCAGCAGTTTAGCTGGATTGAACACCGGGGAGCTGTTTTTT. As protein: CASSLAGLNTGELFF.

By share, this clonotype counts as medium-sized. V gene TRBV12-3 or TRBV12-4 combines with J gene TRBJ1-1; no clear D gene. Between the trimmed V and J ends, which lost 6 bases and 8 bases, there was a span of 10 bases. CDR3 length equals 11 residues. DNA for the CDR3: TGTGCCAGCAGCCTCACCCCGGAAGCTTTCTTT. It codes for CASSLTPEAFF.

About this clonotype: Given a much more abundant clone one base away, this may be a read error. This sequence joins TRBV12-3 or TRBV12-4 and TRBJ1-5; TRBD1 agrees at 8 bases. V lost 4 bases to trimming and J lost 2 bases; unmatched junction nucleotides: 13. There are 18 residues in the CDR3. Written as DNA, the CDR3 is TGTGCCAGCAGTTCGTCCGGACAGGGACAGTCTGGCAATCAGCCCCAGCATTTT. This translates into CASSSSGQGQSGNQPQHF.

The chain couples TRBV7-2 to TRBJ2-1; either TRBD1 or TRBD2 may supply D (5 bases each). The V end was cut by 1 base, the J end by 2 bases, with 9 bases between. This CDR3 region has 15 residues. The germline gives CDR1 SGHTA, CDR2 FQGNSA. CDR3 nucleotide sequence: TGTGCCAGCAGCTTAGGCGTGGGGGCCTACAATGAGCAGTTCTTC. This gives the protein CASSLGVGAYNEQFF.

This chain connects TRBV7-9 to TRBJ2-3; no clear D. V lost 5 bases to trimming and J lost 5 bases, with 17 bases between them. CDR1 and CDR2 (germline): SEHNR, FQNEAQ (reference sequence). The CDR3 has 15 amino acids. CDR3 DNA sequence: TGTGCCAGCAGCCACTCGGCGGAAAATAAAGATACGCAGTATTTT. Its translation is CASSHSAENKDTQYF.

This clonotype is labeled medium-sized. This rearrangement joins TRBV3-1 to TRBJ2-7, with 8 bases identical to TRBD1. The CDR3 consists of 15 residues. V lost 0 bases and J lost 2; bases outside the gene matches: 3. Per germline, CDR1 LGHDT and CDR2 YNNKEL (reference sequence). The CDR3 sequence is CASSQEQGVTYEQYF. CDR3 coding DNA: TGTGCCAGCAGCCAAGAACAGGGGGTCACCTACGAGCAGTACTTC.

By share, this clonotype counts as large. The gene calls are TRBV19 and TRBJ1-5, with 9 bases that match TRBD1. In germline, CDR1 is LNHDA, CDR2 SQIVND (reference sequence). With 5 bases clipped from V and 4 bases from J, the junction kept 3 bases outside the gene matches. This CDR3 has 14 residues. The CDR3 nucleotides are TGTGCCAGTAGTGTACAGGGGGCAAATCAGCCCCAGCATTTT. Protein product: CASSVQGANQPQHF.